Sequencing of this TCR beta chain was carried out in a study of cytomegalovirus exposure and HLA in healthy donors. Worth noting for this clone: What it binds is not known.

Findings and caveats of the study: Indistinguishability led to the exclusion of some V segments, TRBV6-2 and TRBV6-3 included.

The PCR was carried out with 60 Vbeta primers and 13 Jbeta primers. The table came from immunoSEQ multiplex PCR; TCRdb's copy has only in-frame clones and leaves some out. The table lists 100,000 to 150,000 clones. J lost 6 bases, V lost 5 bases, and 5 bases had no gene match. Germline loops: CDR1 SGHVS, CDR2 FNYEAQ. The CDR3 totals 14 residues. This TCR came from a man between 18 and 29 years old in good health and CMV-seronegative. Sequenced sample: PBMCs. V and J are TRBV7-6 and TRBJ2-1; 9 bases agree with TRBD1. The CDR3 loop is CASSRGQGSNEQFF. In DNA, the CDR3 is TGTGCCAGCAGCCGAGGACAGGGGAGCAATGAGCAGTTCTTC. Together with reference TRBV7-6 and TRBJ2-1, the CDR3 gives the full variable domain: GAGVSQSPRYKVTKRGQDVALRCDPISGHVSLYWYRQALGQGPEFLTYFNYEAQQDKSGLPNDRFSAERPEGSISTLTIQRTEQRDSAMYRCASSRGQGSNEQFFGPGTRLTVL.